One and the same sample provided the 27 T cell receptor beta chains below, sequenced in a study of T cell responses to AZD1222 COVID-19 vaccine (dated by TCRdb to the early 2020s). The library was prepared using the immunoSEQ multiplex PCR assay. TCRdb took this table from immuneACCESS and kept in-frame rearrangements with V and J called. Such tables lack part of the clones; where checked against another copy, unresolved V genes explain under half of the gap, and the rest is unexplained. Across this sample there are 65,000 to 85,000 clones, with around 84% seen only once. 21% of the sample goes to the ten largest clones. The sample's time point label, decoded: baseline before first vaccination. Sequenced material: peripheral blood, taken on day 0 of AZD1222 vaccination. All receptors come from an adult in good health.

The V and J genes are TRBV6-5 and TRBJ1-2; the D gene is possibly TRBD1 (5 bases). V lost 11 bases to trimming and J lost 0 bases, with 10 bases between them. Germline V gene data show CDR1 as MNHEY and CDR2 as SVGAGI. This CDR3 has 12 residues. This chain's CDR3 is CACQGANYGYTF. The CDR3 nucleotides read TGTGCCTGCCAGGGAGCTAACTATGGCTACACCTTC.

This clone was observed a handful of times. This chain links TRBV6-1 with TRBJ1-5; D is unresolved. V shed 1 base and J shed 2 bases, with 15 bases lying between them. The germline V gene encodes CDR1 MNHNS and CDR2 SASEGT. The CDR3 is 17 residues long. In DNA, the CDR3 is TGTGCCAGCAGTGAAGGGAGAGCCCCGAAAGGCAATCAGCCCCAGCATTTT. Amino acid sequence: CASSEGRAPKGNQPQHF.

The chain couples TRBV2 to TRBJ2-4; D possibly corresponds to TRBD1 (6 bases). Between the trimmed V and J ends, which lost 7 bases and 3 bases, there was a span of 16 bases. CDR1 is SNHLY, CDR2 FYNNEI, per germline. This CDR3 contains 15 residues. DNA for the CDR3: TGTGCCAGCACCAGGGGTGGGACAATCAAAAACATTCAGTACTTC. The encoded protein is CASTRGGTIKNIQYF.

The rearrangement uses TRBV7-9 and TRBJ1-2, with 10 nucleotides matching TRBD1. Germline V gives CDR1 SEHNR, CDR2 FQNEAQ (reference sequence). With 5 bases clipped from V and 4 bases from J, the junction kept 7 bases outside the gene matches. The CDR3 extends over 15 amino acids. CDR3 sequence (DNA): TGTGCCAGCAGCCGCCGGGACAGGGGAATCTATGGCTACACCTTC. It encodes CASSRRDRGIYGYTF. The whole variable domain, filled in from reference TRBV7-9 and TRBJ1-2, reads DTGVSQNPRHKITKRGQNVTFRCDPISEHNRLYWYRQTLGQGPEFLTYFQNEAQLEKSRLLSDRFSAERPKGSFSTLEIQRTEQGDSAMYLCASSRRDRGIYGYTFGSGTRLTVV.

This clone was counted a few times. The J gene is TRBJ2-7, the V gene TRBV27, with TRBD1 as a possible D gene (5 bases). CDR3 length: 14 amino acids. The germline V and J ends were trimmed by 3 bases and 3 bases, with 12 bases remaining between them. Germline V CDR1 and CDR2: MNHEY, SMNVEV (reference sequence). The CDR3 region has the DNA TGTGCCAGCAGTTTCGATCCCACAGGCTACGAGCAGTACTTC. Amino acids: CASSFDPTGYEQYF.

The CDR3 sequence is CASSQELAWETQYF. The CDR3 coding sequence is TGCGCCAGCAGCCAAGAGTTGGCGTGGGAGACCCAGTACTTC. This chain links TRBV4-3 with TRBJ2-5; D gene ambiguous. V shed 0 bases and J shed 5 bases, with 10 bases lying between them. The CDR3 covers 14 residues. Per the germline V gene, CDR1 is LGHNA and CDR2 is YSLEER.

Here the CDR3 reads CASSPSSSGNTIYF. As DNA, the CDR3 is TGTGCCAGCTCACCTTCGAGCTCTGGAAACACCATATATTTT. V usage is TRBV18 and J usage is TRBJ1-3; no firm D call. CDR1 and CDR2 from the germline V gene are KGHSH and LQKENI. Trimming pared 3 bases from V and 0 bases from J, leaving 6 bases between. The CDR3 consists of 14 residues.

The rearrangement joins TRBV13 to TRBJ2-7; D remains unclear. V was cut by 3 bases and J by 5 bases, with 14 bases left in between. The germline gives CDR1 PRHDT, CDR2 FYEKMQ (reference sequence). This CDR3 spans 14 amino acids. CDR3 amino acids: CASSFWGGLDEQYF. DNA of the CDR3: TGTGCCAGCAGCTTCTGGGGTGGCTTGGACGAGCAGTACTTC.

This chain uses TRBV5-5 with TRBJ1-1, with D possibly TRBD1 on 5 matching bases. This CDR3 has 14 residues. Germline CDR1 reads SGHKS; CDR2 reads YYEKEE (reference sequence). Trimming took 4 bases from V and 0 from J, leaving 10 bases between them. DNA for the CDR3: TGTGCCAGCAGCCGACAGATCATGAACACTGAAGCTTTCTTT. It encodes CASSRQIMNTEAFF.

The chain has TRBV5-1 and TRBJ1-4; 7 bases are a match to TRBD1. The length of the CDR3 is 17 residues. The ends lost 1 base at V and 0 bases at J; junction bases unmatched: 6. Germline CDR1 SGHRS, CDR2 YFSETQ. The CDR3 is CASSLLGQLATNEKLFF. CDR3 DNA sequence: TGCGCCAGCAGCTTGCTGGGACAGCTCGCAACTAATGAAAAACTGTTTTTT.

V gene TRBV3-1 (or the pseudogene TRBV3-2) combines with J gene TRBJ2-5; D may match TRBD1 or TRBD2 (6 bases each). The germline V and J ends were trimmed by 8 bases and 6 bases, with 10 bases remaining between them. The CDR3 covers 11 residues. Germline V CDR1 and CDR2: LGHDT, YNNKEL (reference sequence). CDR3 sequence: CASFGGKTQYF. The CDR3 bases are TGTGCCAGCTTCGGGGGCAAGACCCAGTACTTC.

The V and J genes are TRBV2 and TRBJ1-5; D gene unclear. CDR3 length: 14 residues. Germline values: CDR1 SNHLY, CDR2 FYNNEI. The V end lost 3 bases, the J end lost 4 bases, and 10 bases lay between the germline ends. This CDR3 is CASSDASTNQPQHF. CDR3 in DNA: TGTGCCAGCAGTGATGCCAGCACAAATCAGCCCCAGCATTTT.

As DNA, the CDR3 is TGTGCCAGCAGGCTCCGAGGGACTGGGAACACTGAAGCTTTCTTT. This sequence encodes CASRLRGTGNTEAFF. V usage is TRBV28 and J usage is TRBJ1-1, with TRBD1 as a possible D gene (5 bases). From germline, CDR1 is MDHEN and CDR2 SYDVKM. The CDR3 is 15 amino acids. The ends were cut back, 6 bases at V and 1 base at J, with 15 bases in the middle.

The CDR3 loop is CASSDGFYEQYF. In DNA form, the CDR3 reads TGTGCCAGCAGCGACGGGTTCTACGAGCAGTACTTC. The chain combines TRBV9 with TRBJ2-7, with no clear D. V was clipped by 3 bases and J by 3 bases, with 7 bases between them. Germline values: CDR1 SGDLS, CDR2 YYNGEE. This CDR3 contains 12 residues.

The V call is TRBV12-3 or TRBV12-4, the J call TRBJ1-5; no clear D gene. This CDR3 is built from 13 residues. Trimming left V 3 bases short and J 3 bases short, with 6 bases between. CDR3 nucleotides: TGTGCCAGCAGTTTTGGAGACAATCAGCCCCAGCATTTT. Protein product: CASSFGDNQPQHF.

V and J are TRBV6-6 and TRBJ1-6; D remains ambiguous. The V and J ends lost 4 bases and 3 bases respectively, with 7 bases between them. The CDR3 consists of 14 residues. Looked up from germline, CDR1 is MNHNY and CDR2 is SVGAGI (reference sequence). The CDR3 DNA reads TGTGCCAGCAGTTTCACAGACTATAATTCACCCCTCCACTTT. It codes for CASSFTDYNSPLHF.

The chain couples TRBV12-3 or TRBV12-4 to TRBJ1-2, with D unresolved. V was pared by 6 bases and J by 2 bases, with 10 bases between. This CDR3 contains 13 residues. The CDR3 DNA reads TGTGCCAGCAGCCGGACGGAGAACTATGGCTACACCTTC. It is translated as CASSRTENYGYTF.

This sequence joins TRBV7-9 and TRBJ1-5; D unresolved. The CDR3 runs 15 residues. Germline CDR1 SEHNR, CDR2 FQNEAQ (reference sequence). Trimming pared 1 base from V and 5 bases from J, leaving 12 bases between. The CDR3 region is CASSLDYRSDQPQHF. CDR3 bases: TGTGCCAGCAGCTTAGACTACAGATCGGATCAGCCCCAGCATTTT.

The rearrangement links TRBV29-1 to TRBJ2-2, with D possibly being TRBD1 or TRBD2 (5 bases each). This CDR3 spans 14 amino acids. V was cut by 7 bases and J by 2 bases, with 14 bases left in between. CDR1 and CDR2 (germline): SQVTM, ANQGSEA. CDR3 sequence (DNA): TGCAGCGCGGATAGGGGACCCAACACCGGGGAGCTGTTTTTT. This sequence encodes CSADRGPNTGELFF.

The chain carries TRBV7-9 and TRBJ1-4, with 11 bases matching TRBD1. The CDR3 totals 18 residues. CDR1 SEHNR and CDR2 FQNEAQ come from the germline V gene (reference sequence). Losses at the gene ends were 7 bases for V and 3 bases for J; bases not matched to a gene: 13. CDR3 bases: TGTGCCAGCACCTTTAAGGGACAGGGGGTGGCGGCTAATGAAAAACTGTTTTTT. Its translation: CASTFKGQGVAANEKLFF.

V gene TRBV4-3 combines with J gene TRBJ1-2, with a tentative D call TRBD1 (6 bases). CDR3 length equals 19 residues. Trimming pared 3 bases from V and 4 bases from J, leaving 27 bases between. Germline-derived CDR1 and CDR2 are LGHNA and YSLEER. The CDR3 spells CASSHSKIGGRDRTYGYTF. CDR3 sequence (DNA): TGCGCCAGCAGCCACAGTAAGATCGGGGGGCGAGACAGGACCTATGGCTACACCTTC.

V gene TRBV7-2 combines with J gene TRBJ2-1, with a tentative D call TRBD2 (6 bases). Germline CDR1 is SGHTA and CDR2 is FQGNSA. The CDR3 is 16 amino acids. The V end lost 3 bases, the J end lost 9 bases, and 21 bases lay between the germline ends. CDR3: CASSFLRGAAKSEQFF. In DNA, the CDR3 is TGTGCCAGCAGCTTTCTCCGCGGGGCTGCCAAAAGTGAGCAGTTCTTC. Filled out from reference TRBV7-2 and TRBJ2-1, the complete variable domain reads GAGVSQSPSNKVTEKGKDVELRCDPISGHTALYWYRQSLGQGLEFLIYFQGNSAPDKSGLPSDRFSAERTGGSVSTLTIQRTQQEDSAVYLCASSFLRGAAKSEQFFGPGTRLTVL.

V usage is TRBV7-9 and J usage is TRBJ1-6; no definite D call. The CDR3 spans 13 residues. V lost 4 bases and J 7 bases, leaving 8 bases between the germline ends. The germline gives CDR1 SEHNR, CDR2 FQNEAQ (reference sequence). The CDR3 region is CASSSSGNSPLHF. Written as DNA, the CDR3 is TGTGCCAGCAGCTCAAGTGGGAATTCACCCCTCCACTTT.

The rearrangement joins TRBV9 to TRBJ2-1, with TRBD2 identical over 9 bases. Germline V gene data show CDR1 as SGDLS and CDR2 as YYNGEE. The CDR3 has 15 amino acids. V shed 4 bases, J shed 6 bases, and the junction held 8 bases outside the gene matches. The CDR3 loop is CASSPKGLALNEQFF. The CDR3 DNA sequence: TGTGCCAGCAGCCCCAAAGGACTAGCGCTCAATGAGCAGTTCTTC.

The J gene is TRBJ2-1, the V gene TRBV23-1; 9 nucleotides agree with TRBD2. TRBV23-1 counts as an open reading frame of uncertain function. V shed 2 bases and J 13 bases; nucleotides not matched to a gene: 12. The CDR3 spans 15 residues. DNA for the CDR3: TGCGCCAGCAGTCAACCGTACCAACTAGCGGGCGAACAGTTCTTC. Protein: CASSQPYQLAGEQFF.

About this clone: One end of the junction fails to match germline, which may point to a read error. V usage is TRBV20-1 and J usage is TRBJ2-1, with 7 bases matching TRBD1. Germline assignment: CDR1 DFQATT and CDR2 SNEGSKA (reference sequence). The CDR3 loop spans 11 amino acids. The CDR3 spells CSATPKGQSLF. In nucleotides, the CDR3 is TGCAGTGCCACACCTAAGGGACAGTCACTCTTC.

The chain links TRBV7-3 to TRBJ2-6; TRBD1 is a possible D gene (7 bases). CDR1 and CDR2 (germline): SGHTA, FQGTGA. The CDR3 is made up of 19 amino acids. The V and J ends lost 3 bases and 6 bases respectively, with 24 bases between them. This CDR3 reads CASSLDGGWDSSSANVLTF. CDR3 DNA sequence: TGTGCCAGCAGCTTGGACGGGGGCTGGGACAGCTCTTCGGCCAACGTCCTGACTTTC.